This section outlines one TCR beta chain sequence together with its context. The antigen is unknown. This sample was taken from a study of T cells after posttransplantation cyclophosphamide. V was trimmed by 0 bases and J by 4 bases, leaving 11 bases between them. This CDR3 contains 14 residues. CDR1 and CDR2 from the germline V gene are GTSNPN and SVGIG (reference sequence). Peripheral blood was collected from the related graft donor on the marrow donation day. Study outcomes and limitations: Blood and skin or GI T cell repertoires showed limited TRB overlap.

The data were produced by immunoSEQ multiplex PCR, yet TCRdb's version contains in-frame clones alone and is incomplete. Sampling found about 30,000 clones, none seen once. This chain connects TRBV30 to TRBJ2-3, with D perhaps matching TRBD1 (5 bases). The TCR originated in a woman in her thirties in good health and a related stem cell transplant donor. The sample comprised PBMCs. The CDR3 spells CAWSVKGAPDTQYF. CDR3 nucleotide sequence: TGTGCCTGGAGTGTTAAAGGGGCTCCAGATACGCAGTATTTT.